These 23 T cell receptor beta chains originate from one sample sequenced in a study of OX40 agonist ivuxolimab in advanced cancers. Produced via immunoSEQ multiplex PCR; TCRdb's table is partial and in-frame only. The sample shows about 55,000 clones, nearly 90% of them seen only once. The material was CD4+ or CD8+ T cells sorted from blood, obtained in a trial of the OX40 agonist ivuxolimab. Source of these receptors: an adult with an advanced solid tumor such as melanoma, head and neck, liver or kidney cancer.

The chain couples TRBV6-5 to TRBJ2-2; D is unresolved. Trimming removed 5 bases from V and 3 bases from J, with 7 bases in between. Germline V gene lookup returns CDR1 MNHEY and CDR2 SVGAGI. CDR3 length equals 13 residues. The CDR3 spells CASSLFDTGELFF. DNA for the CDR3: TGTGCCAGCAGTCTCTTTGACACCGGGGAGCTGTTTTTT.

CDR3 nucleotides: TGTGCCAGCACACGGGGTCAGCGGGAGTTGTCCTACAATGAGCAGTTCTTC. It codes for CASTRGQRELSYNEQFF. The gene calls are TRBV7-9 and TRBJ2-1, with 8 bases lining up with TRBD2. Germline loops: CDR1 SEHNR, CDR2 FQNEAQ (reference sequence). The CDR3 is 17 amino acids. V was pared by 7 bases and J by 1 base, with 12 bases of the junction left unmatched. The full variable domain, rest sourced from reference TRBV7-9 and TRBJ2-1, is DTGVSQNPRHKITKRGQNVTFRCDPISEHNRLYWYRQTLGQGPEFLTYFQNEAQLEKSRLLSDRFSAERPKGSFSTLEIQRTEQGDSAMYLCASTRGQRELSYNEQFFGPGTRLTVL.

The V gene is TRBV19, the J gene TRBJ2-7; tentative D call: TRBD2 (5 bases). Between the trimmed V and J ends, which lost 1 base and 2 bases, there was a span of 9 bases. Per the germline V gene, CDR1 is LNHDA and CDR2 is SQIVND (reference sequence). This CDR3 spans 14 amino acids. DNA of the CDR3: TGTGCCAGTAGTATAGTCGAGGGAGCCTACGAGCAGTACTTC. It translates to CASSIVEGAYEQYF.

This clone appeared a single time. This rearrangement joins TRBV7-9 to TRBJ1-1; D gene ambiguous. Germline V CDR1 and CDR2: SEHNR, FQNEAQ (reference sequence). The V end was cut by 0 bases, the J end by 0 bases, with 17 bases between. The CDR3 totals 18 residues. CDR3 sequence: CASSLAVAVQVLNTEAFF. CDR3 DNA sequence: TGTGCCAGCAGCTTAGCGGTGGCGGTTCAGGTCCTGAACACTGAAGCTTTCTTT.

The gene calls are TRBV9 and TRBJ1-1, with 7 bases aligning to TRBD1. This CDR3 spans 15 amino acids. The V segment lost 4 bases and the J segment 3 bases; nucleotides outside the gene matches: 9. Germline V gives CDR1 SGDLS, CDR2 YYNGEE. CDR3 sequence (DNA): TGTGCCAGCAGCCCGACAGGGAATTGGGACACTGAAGCTTTCTTT. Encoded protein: CASSPTGNWDTEAFF.

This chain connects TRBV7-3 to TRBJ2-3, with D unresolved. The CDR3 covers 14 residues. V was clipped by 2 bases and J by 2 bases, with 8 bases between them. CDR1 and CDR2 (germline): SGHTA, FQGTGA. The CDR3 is CASSLVGTTDTQYF. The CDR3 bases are TGTGCCAGCAGCTTAGTCGGCACCACAGATACGCAGTATTTT.

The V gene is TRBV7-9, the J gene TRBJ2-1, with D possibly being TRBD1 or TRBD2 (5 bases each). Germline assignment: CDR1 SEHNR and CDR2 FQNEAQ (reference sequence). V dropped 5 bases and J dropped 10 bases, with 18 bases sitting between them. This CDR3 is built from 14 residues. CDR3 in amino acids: CASSPGTARAEQFF. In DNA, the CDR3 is TGTGCCAGCAGCCCCGGGACCGCTCGCGCGGAGCAGTTCTTC.

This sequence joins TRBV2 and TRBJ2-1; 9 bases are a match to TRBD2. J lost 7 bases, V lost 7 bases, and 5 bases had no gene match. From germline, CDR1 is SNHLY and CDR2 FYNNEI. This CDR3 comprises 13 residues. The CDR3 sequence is CASTVAGVNEQFF. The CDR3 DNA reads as TGTGCCAGCACTGTAGCGGGAGTGAATGAGCAGTTCTTC.

The CDR3 DNA sequence: TGTGCCAGCAGCTTAGAGGTCGGCGGCTTAACTAACTATGGCTACACCTTC. It yields the protein CASSLEVGGLTNYGYTF. V usage is TRBV7-9 and J usage is TRBJ1-2; unclear D gene. There are 17 residues in the CDR3. Germline loops: CDR1 SEHNR, CDR2 FQNEAQ (reference sequence). V dropped 1 base and J dropped 0 bases, with 15 bases sitting between them. Full variable domain (remainder filled in from reference TRBV7-9 and TRBJ1-2): DTGVSQNPRHKITKRGQNVTFRCDPISEHNRLYWYRQTLGQGPEFLTYFQNEAQLEKSRLLSDRFSAERPKGSFSTLEIQRTEQGDSAMYLCASSLEVGGLTNYGYTFGSGTRLTVV.

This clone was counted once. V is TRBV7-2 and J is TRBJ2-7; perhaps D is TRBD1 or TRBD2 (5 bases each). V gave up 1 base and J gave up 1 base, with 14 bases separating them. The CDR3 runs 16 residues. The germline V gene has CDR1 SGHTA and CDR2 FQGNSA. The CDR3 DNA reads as TGTGCCAGCAGCTTAGTCCGGGAAGAGGGGTCCTACGAGCAGTACGTC. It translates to CASSLVREEGSYEQYV.

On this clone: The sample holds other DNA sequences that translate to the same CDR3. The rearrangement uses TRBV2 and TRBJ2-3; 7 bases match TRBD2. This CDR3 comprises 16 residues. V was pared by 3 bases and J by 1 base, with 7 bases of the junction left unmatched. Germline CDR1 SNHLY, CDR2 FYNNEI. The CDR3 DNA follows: TGTGCCAGCAGTGATCGAGCGGGGTGGGGCACAGATACGCAGTATTTT. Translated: CASSDRAGWGTDTQYF.

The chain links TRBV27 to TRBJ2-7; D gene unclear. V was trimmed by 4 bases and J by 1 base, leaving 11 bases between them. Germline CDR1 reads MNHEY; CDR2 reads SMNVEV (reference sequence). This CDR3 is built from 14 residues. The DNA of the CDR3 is TGTGCCAGCAGTTACCGCGGCCCGTCCTACGAGCAGTACTTC. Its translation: CASSYRGPSYEQYF.

The CDR3 bases are TGTGCCAGTCAACTCACTCCCGCCCCCTACGAGCAGTACTTC. It translates to CASQLTPAPYEQYF. The V gene is TRBV28, the J gene TRBJ2-5; D is unresolved. The DNA matches TRBJ2-7 better at its end, which makes the J call doubtful. Per the germline V gene, CDR1 is MDHEN and CDR2 is SYDVKM. The CDR3 has 14 residues.

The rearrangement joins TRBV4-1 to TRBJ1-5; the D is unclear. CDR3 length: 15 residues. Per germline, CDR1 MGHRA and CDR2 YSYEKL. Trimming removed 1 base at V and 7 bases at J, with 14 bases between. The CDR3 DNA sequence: TGCGCCAGCAGCCAAGTTGGAGGCGACGGACAGCCCCAGCATTTT. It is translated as CASSQVGGDGQPQHF.

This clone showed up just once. The CDR3 nucleotides are TGTGCCACAGGGGGCGGCCAGCCCCAGCATTTT. This encodes CATGGGQPQHF. The V gene is TRBV10-3, the J gene TRBJ1-5, with 8 bases that match TRBD1. The CDR3 is made up of 11 amino acids. CDR1 and CDR2 (germline): ENHRY, SYGVKD. With 10 bases clipped from V and 7 bases from J, the junction kept 3 bases outside the gene matches.

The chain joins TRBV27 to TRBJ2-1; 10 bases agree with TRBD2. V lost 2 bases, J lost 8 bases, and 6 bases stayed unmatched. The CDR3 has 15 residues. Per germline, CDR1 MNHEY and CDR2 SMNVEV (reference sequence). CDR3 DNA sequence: TGTGCCAGCAGTTTACGTCTAGCGGGAGCGGATGAGCAGTTCTTC. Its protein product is CASSLRLAGADEQFF.

The CDR3 loop is CASSEVLEQYF. The CDR3 bases are TGTGCCAGCAGTGAAGTCCTCGAGCAGTACTTC. This rearrangement joins TRBV6-1 to TRBJ2-7; D not certain. Trimming cost V 1 base and J 6 bases, with 4 bases left between them. Germline-derived CDR1 and CDR2 are MNHNS and SASEGT. The CDR3 contains 11 residues.

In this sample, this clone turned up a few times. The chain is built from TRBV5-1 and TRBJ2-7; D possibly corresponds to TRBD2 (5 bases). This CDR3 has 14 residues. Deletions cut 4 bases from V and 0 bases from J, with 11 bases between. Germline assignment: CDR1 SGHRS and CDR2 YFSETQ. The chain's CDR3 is CASSRWGDSYEQYV. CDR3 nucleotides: TGCGCCAGCAGCCGCTGGGGAGACTCCTACGAGCAGTACGTC.

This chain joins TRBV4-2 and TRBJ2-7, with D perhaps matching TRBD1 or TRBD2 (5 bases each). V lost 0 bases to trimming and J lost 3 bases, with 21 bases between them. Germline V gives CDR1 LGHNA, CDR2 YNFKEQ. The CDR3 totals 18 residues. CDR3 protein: CASSQESLVGAWGYEQYF. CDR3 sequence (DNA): TGTGCCAGCAGCCAAGAGAGTTTGGTCGGGGCGTGGGGCTACGAGCAGTACTTC.

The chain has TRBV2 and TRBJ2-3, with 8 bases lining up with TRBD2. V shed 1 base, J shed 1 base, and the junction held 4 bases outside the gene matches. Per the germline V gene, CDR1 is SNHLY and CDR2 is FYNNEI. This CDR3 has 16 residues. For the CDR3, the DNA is TGTGCCAGCAGTGAAGGGAGCGGGGGAGGCACAGATACGCAGTATTTT. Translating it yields CASSEGSGGGTDTQYF.

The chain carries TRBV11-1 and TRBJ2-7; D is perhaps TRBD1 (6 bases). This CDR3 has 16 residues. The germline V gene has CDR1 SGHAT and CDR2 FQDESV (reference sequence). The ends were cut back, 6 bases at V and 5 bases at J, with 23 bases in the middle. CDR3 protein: CASSGPLLGGVDEQYF. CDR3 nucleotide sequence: TGTGCCAGCAGTGGGCCCTTGTTAGGGGGTGTCGACGAGCAGTACTTC. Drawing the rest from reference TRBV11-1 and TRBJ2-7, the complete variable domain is EAEVAQSPRYKITEKSQAVAFWCDPISGHATLYWYRQILGQGPELLVQFQDESVVDDSQLPKDRFSAERLKGVDSTLKIQPAELGDSAMYLCASSGPLLGGVDEQYFGPGTRLTVT.

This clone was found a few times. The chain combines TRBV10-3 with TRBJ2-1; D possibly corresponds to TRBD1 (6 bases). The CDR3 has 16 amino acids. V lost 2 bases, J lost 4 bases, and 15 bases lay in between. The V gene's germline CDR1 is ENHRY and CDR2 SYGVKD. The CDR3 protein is CAISEGPGTPYNEQFF. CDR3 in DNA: TGTGCCATCAGTGAGGGCCCCGGGACACCGTACAATGAGCAGTTCTTC.

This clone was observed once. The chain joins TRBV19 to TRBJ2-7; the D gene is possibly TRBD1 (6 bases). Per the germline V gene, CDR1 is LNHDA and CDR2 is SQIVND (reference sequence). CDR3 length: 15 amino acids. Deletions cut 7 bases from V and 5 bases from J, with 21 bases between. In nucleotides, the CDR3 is TGTGCCAGTACCTCTAGAGTGGACAGAAAAGACGAGCAGTACTTC. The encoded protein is CASTSRVDRKDEQYF.